This T cell receptor beta chain originates from a study of Ad26.COV2.S vaccination and SARS-CoV-2 variants. Study-wide results and caveats: Measures of TCR breadth and depth may have fallen short of total T cell responses. The study found higher spike-specific TCR breadth in vaccine than placebo recipients.

Treatment reported: 15 to 20 received Ad26.COV2.S at low or high dose, single or two shots; 5 received placebo; per-sample allocation not given. The study sampled participants on day 63 after the first vaccine or placebo injection. Germline-derived CDR1 and CDR2 are SNHLY and FYNNEI. There are 13 residues in the CDR3. V was pared by 4 bases and J by 7 bases, with 14 bases between. The data were produced by immunoSEQ multiplex PCR, yet TCRdb's version contains in-frame clones alone and is incomplete. The data hold roughly 400,000 clones, with roughly 91% observed a single time. Comments on this clone: No antigen is known for it.

V and J are TRBV2 and TRBJ2-7, with D possibly being TRBD1 (6 bases). The sequencing used peripheral blood, collected in a trial of Ad26.COV2.S vaccine versus placebo. This receptor was identified in a person between 18 and 59 years old who received the Ad26.COV2.S COVID-19 vaccine or a placebo. The CDR3 region has the DNA TGTGCCAGCAGTGGGGAGACAGGCGGGGAGCAGTACTTC. Its protein is CASSGETGGEQYF.